A single sample is the source of the 10 T cell receptor beta chains below, sequenced in a study of vaccination and CD4 T cells after COVID-19. No antigen is known for these receptors. An Oncomine TCR Beta short-read assay was used to sequence the DNA from cultured CD4+ T cells. MiXCR, applied by TCRdb to the PCR reads, yields one record per CDR3 protein. This table holds approximately 10,000 distinct CDR3 sequences, around three fifths found once. Treatment of the sample: approximately nine-day PBMC culture with coronavirus spike peptide pools or control peptides (ViraFEST assay). The specimen sequenced was CD4+ T cells from blood, cultured in vitro. The receptors were sampled from a human donor who had recovered from COVID-19.

The chain links TRBV10-3 to TRBJ2-1; D remains ambiguous. CDR3 length: 15 amino acids. With 0 bases removed from V and 3 bases from J, the gap between germline ends came to 9 bases. CDR1 is ENHRY and CDR2 is SYGVKD in the germline V gene. The CDR3 DNA is TGTGCCATCAGTGAGTCTGGTGGGGACTACAATGAGCAGTTCTTC. Translated, it gives CAISESGGDYNEQFF.

This chain links TRBV24-1 with TRBJ2-6; TRBD1 is a possible D gene (7 bases). The germline V and J ends were trimmed by 7 bases and 1 base, with 13 bases remaining between them. Germline-derived CDR1 and CDR2 are KGHDR and SFDVKD. The CDR3 consists of 16 residues. As DNA, the CDR3 is TGTGCCACCAGCCGCCCAGGGGGGTCTGGGGCCAACGTCCTGACTTTC. It encodes CATSRPGGSGANVLTF.

The rearrangement uses TRBV30 and TRBJ1-5; no definite D call. CDR1 and CDR2 from the germline V gene are GTSNPN and SVGIG (reference sequence). Trimming shortened V by 0 bases and J by 0 bases, and 6 bases separated the two germline ends. This CDR3 contains 14 residues. CDR3 nucleotides: TGTGCCTGGAGTGTAGTGGGTAGCAATCAGCCCCAGCATTTT. This translates into CAWSVVGSNQPQHF.

This clonotype has just one count. The chain recombines TRBV6-1 with TRBJ1-2, with D unclear. The germline V gene encodes CDR1 MNHNS and CDR2 SASEGT. The germline V and J ends were trimmed by 3 bases and 8 bases, with 7 bases remaining between them. The CDR3 extends over 11 amino acids. CDR3 region: CASSDNLGYTF. The CDR3 region has the DNA TGTGCCAGCAGTGACAATTTGGGCTACACCTTC.

This chain links TRBV19 with TRBJ1-1; D uncertain. This CDR3 has 13 amino acids. Trimming removed 5 bases from V and 2 bases from J, with 9 bases in between. Germline lookup yields CDR1 LNHDA and CDR2 SQIVND (reference sequence). CDR3 in DNA: TGTGCCAGTAGTGCCCGACCCAACACTGAAGCTTTCTTT. Protein: CASSARPNTEAFF.

The chain is built from TRBV11-2 and TRBJ1-2; TRBD1 might be the D (5 bases). The CDR3 spans 15 residues. V was shortened by 4 bases and J by 0 bases, with 12 bases between the two germline ends. Germline CDR1 SGHAT, CDR2 FQNNGV. The CDR3 spells CASSSPTVANYGYTF. CDR3 bases: TGTGCCAGCAGCTCGCCGACAGTAGCTAACTATGGCTACACCTTC.

This sequence joins TRBV7-6 and TRBJ2-2; TRBD1 matches 7 bases. The CDR3 loop spans 15 amino acids. V lost 1 base and J lost 5; bases outside the gene matches: 4. In germline, CDR1 is SGHVS, CDR2 FNYEAQ. The CDR3 nucleotides read TGTGCCAGCAGCTTAGTAGGGGGCAGTACCGGGGAGCTGTTTTTT. As protein: CASSLVGGSTGELFF.

This clonotype was counted between two and nine times. The chain employs TRBV27 and TRBJ1-5, with D perhaps TRBD1 (6 bases). V was clipped by 4 bases and J by 2 bases, with 9 bases between them. The V gene's germline CDR1 is MNHEY and CDR2 SMNVEV (reference sequence). The CDR3 covers 14 residues. The DNA of the CDR3 is TGTGCCAGCAGTTCTAGGGGGGGCAATCAGCCCCAGCATTTT. Its translation: CASSSRGGNQPQHF.

The rearrangement links TRBV19 to TRBJ1-5, with D perhaps TRBD1 (6 bases). The CDR3 contains 14 residues. V was pared by 4 bases and J by 4 bases, with 11 bases between. Germline CDR1 is LNHDA and CDR2 is SQIVND (reference sequence). The CDR3 region is CASSTQQGNQPQHF. The CDR3 bases are TGTGCCAGTAGTACCCAACAGGGAAATCAGCCCCAGCATTTT.

The rearrangement links TRBV20-1 to TRBJ2-5; no reliable D call. The germline V gene has CDR1 DFQATT and CDR2 SNEGSKA (reference sequence). The CDR3 is made up of 11 amino acids. V lost 2 bases and J 4 bases, leaving 5 bases between the germline ends. The CDR3 nucleotides read TGCAGTGCTAGACGTAGAGAGACCCAGTACTTC. It codes for CSARRRETQYF.